What follows is one TCR beta chain and its context. The sample belongs to a study of blood T cell repertoires in COVID-19. This CDR3 region has 15 residues. The germline gives CDR1 GTSNPN, CDR2 SVGIG (reference sequence). The V end lost 0 bases, the J end lost 5 bases, and 16 bases lay between the germline ends. Original analysis: Amplified reference gene primers provided the basis for estimating nucleated cell counts. Method: immunoSEQ multiplex PCR; TCRdb's copy keeps in-frame clones and lacks some. The V and J calls and clone size come from that table; D and trimming were worked out from the DNA. The sample lists about 160,000 clones; roughly 93% were seen once.

The sequence was obtained from a man between 18 and 29 years old with acute or convalescent COVID-19. The gene calls are TRBV30 and TRBJ2-5; a weak D match, TRBD1 (5 bases). The material sequenced was peripheral blood. The CDR3 coding sequence is TGTGCCTGGAGTGTTGGTTCAAGGGGTGGCGAGACCCAGTACTTC. Its translation is CAWSVGSRGGETQYF.